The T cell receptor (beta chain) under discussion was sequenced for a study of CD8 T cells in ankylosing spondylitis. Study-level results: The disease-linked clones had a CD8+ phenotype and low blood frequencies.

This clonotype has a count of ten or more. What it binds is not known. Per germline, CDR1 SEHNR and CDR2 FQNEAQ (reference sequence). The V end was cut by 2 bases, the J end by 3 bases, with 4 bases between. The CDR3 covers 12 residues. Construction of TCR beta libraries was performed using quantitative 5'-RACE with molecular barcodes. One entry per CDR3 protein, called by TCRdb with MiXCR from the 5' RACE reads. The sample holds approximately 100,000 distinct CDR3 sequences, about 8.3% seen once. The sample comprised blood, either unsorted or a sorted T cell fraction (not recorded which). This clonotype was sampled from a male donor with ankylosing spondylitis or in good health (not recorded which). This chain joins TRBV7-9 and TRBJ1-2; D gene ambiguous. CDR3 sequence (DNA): TGTGCCAGCAGCTTAAATCACTATGGCTACACCTTC. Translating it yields CASSLNHYGYTF. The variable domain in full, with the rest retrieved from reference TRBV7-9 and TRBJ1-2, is DTGVSQNPRHKITKRGQNVTFRCDPISEHNRLYWYRQTLGQGPEFLTYFQNEAQLEKSRLLSDRFSAERPKGSFSTLEIQRTEQGDSAMYLCASSLNHYGYTFGSGTRLTVV.